This T cell receptor beta chain was documented in a study of early T cells in non-severe SARS-CoV-2 infection. Looking at the study overall: Sequencing was performed on bulk RNA from unsorted whole blood, leaving chains unpaired.

This clonotype was seen a handful of times. The CDR3 sequence is 13 residues long. Germline values: CDR1 SNHLY, CDR2 FYNNEI. V was pared by 11 bases and J by 6 bases, with 5 bases of the junction left unmatched. Unique molecular identifier tags were affixed to discrete cDNA molecules. TCRdb reanalysed the 5' RACE reads using MiXCR and keeps one entry per CDR3 protein. The data contain 26,000 or so distinct CDR3 sequences, 4.5% to 7% of them singletons. The TCR comes from an adult who was a healthcare worker with PCR-confirmed SARS-CoV-2 infection or an uninfected control (not recorded which). The J gene is TRBJ2-7, the V gene TRBV2; 15 nucleotides line up with TRBD2. Input material: whole blood. CDR3 DNA: TGTGCCGGCTTGGGACTAGCGGGGGGCGAGCAGTACTTC. Protein: CAGLGLAGGEQYF.